One and the same sample provided the 14 T cell receptor beta chains below, sequenced in a study of response to subunit inactivated influenza vaccine. TCRdb processed the RT-PCR reads anew with MiXCR; each CDR3 protein has one entry. The repertoire holds roughly 620,000 distinct CDR3 sequences, with about 11% as singletons. These data were likewise used in another study, on T cells expressing NK-cell markers. That source notes: TCR beta cDNA was made by 5'RACE template switching with UMIs.

Sequencing was performed on PBMCs from blood, taken on the day of vaccination. The receptors derive from a man aged 45-60 years who received an inactivated influenza vaccine.

This sequence joins TRBV7-9 and TRBJ2-3; D is unclear. Trimming took 4 bases from V and 2 from J, leaving 13 bases between them. The germline gives CDR1 SEHNR, CDR2 FQNEAQ (reference sequence). The CDR3 loop spans 15 amino acids. CDR3 nucleotides: TGTGCCAGCAGCTACACCCAGCGTTTCACAGATACGCAGTATTTT. It yields the protein CASSYTQRFTDTQYF.

The sample holds a few counts of this clonotype. The chain joins TRBV7-2 to TRBJ2-3; D might be TRBD2 (5 bases). The ends were cut back, 5 bases at V and 6 bases at J, with 18 bases in the middle. The V gene's germline CDR1 is SGHTA and CDR2 FQGNSA. CDR3 length: 15 residues. The CDR3 here is CASSLAAPRGDTQYF. The DNA of the CDR3 is TGTGCCAGCAGCCTTGCGGCTCCCCGAGGGGATACGCAGTATTTT.

This clonotype occurred many times. This sequence joins TRBV12-3 or TRBV12-4 and TRBJ1-5; 7 nucleotides line up with TRBD1. J was trimmed by 1 base and V by 1 base; bases with no gene match: 4. The CDR3 sequence is 16 residues long. The CDR3 sequence: CASSLESRGSNQPQHF. CDR3 DNA: TGTGCCAGCAGTTTAGAGAGCAGGGGGAGCAATCAGCCCCAGCATTTT.

This clonotype was counted ten times or more. The rearrangement joins TRBV6-2 or TRBV6-3 to TRBJ2-1; D call uncertain. The V end lost 3 bases, the J end lost 7 bases, and 4 bases lay between the germline ends. Per germline, CDR1 MNHEY and CDR2 SVGEGT. CDR3 length: 11 amino acids. The CDR3 nucleotides read TGTGCCAGCAGTTATGGGAATGAGCAGTTCTTC. It encodes CASSYGNEQFF.

V is TRBV5-1 and J is TRBJ1-6; no definite D call. CDR1 is SGHRS, CDR2 YFSETQ, per germline. The CDR3 runs to 16 residues. The V gene lost 2 bases and the J gene lost 0 bases, with 9 bases spanning the gap. The CDR3 loop is CASSFEGSSYNSPLHF. CDR3 coding DNA: TGCGCCAGCAGCTTTGAGGGCAGCTCCTATAATTCACCCCTCCACTTT.

The table lists this clonotype with many counts. The gene calls are TRBV4-1 and TRBJ1-2; 9 bases are shared with TRBD1. Germline CDR1 is MGHRA and CDR2 is YSYEKL. This CDR3 is 14 amino acids long. V trimming: 1 base; J trimming: 4 bases; junction bases outside the gene matches: 1. The CDR3 region has the DNA TGCGCCAGCAGCCAAGGACAGGGGGTCTATGGCTACACCTTC. Amino acid sequence: CASSQGQGVYGYTF.

J is TRBJ2-7 and V is TRBV27; 10 nucleotides align to TRBD1. Trimming took 3 bases from V and 7 from J; bases not matched to a gene: 6. CDR3 length equals 14 residues. Germline-derived CDR1 and CDR2 are MNHEY and SMNVEV (reference sequence). The CDR3 loop reads CASSLGQGTLEQYF. The CDR3 DNA reads as TGTGCCAGCAGTTTGGGACAGGGGACCTTAGAGCAGTACTTC.

This clonotype was recorded a few times. CDR3 sequence (DNA): TGTGCCACTTCGGACAGCCCCTCCTACGAGCAGTACTTC. As protein: CATSDSPSYEQYF. V gene TRBV28 combines with J gene TRBJ2-7; maybe TRBD1 (6 bases). This CDR3 has 13 residues. V was pared by 10 bases and J by 0 bases, with 13 bases between. Germline values: CDR1 MDHEN, CDR2 SYDVKM.

This clonotype has a count of ten or more. This chain links TRBV7-9 with TRBJ2-3; 7 positions agree with TRBD1. The ends lost 0 bases at V and 4 bases at J; junction bases unmatched: 4. This CDR3 is 15 amino acids long. Germline loops: CDR1 SEHNR, CDR2 FQNEAQ (reference sequence). The CDR3 region has the DNA TGTGCCAGCAGCTTAGCAAGGGGGCGATCAGATACGCAGTATTTT. As protein: CASSLARGRSDTQYF.

The chain recombines TRBV20-1 with TRBJ1-1; D is unresolved. The V gene's germline CDR1 is DFQATT and CDR2 SNEGSKA (reference sequence). CDR3 length: 14 residues. V lost 0 bases and J lost 4, with 12 bases in between. CDR3 sequence reads: CSARDGRGSTEAFF. CDR3 nucleotides: TGCAGTGCTAGAGATGGTCGCGGTTCCACTGAAGCTTTCTTT.

This chain uses TRBV28 with TRBJ2-5; TRBD1 aligns across 7 bases. The V gene end was trimmed by 7 bases and the J gene end by 5 bases; junction bases not matched to a gene: 4. Germline V gene sequence: CDR1 MDHEN, CDR2 SYDVKM. The CDR3 totals 12 residues. CDR3 DNA: TGTGCCAGCACAGGGGGTCTGGAGACCCAGTACTTC. Its translation: CASTGGLETQYF.

This clonotype appeared a few times. The chain is built from TRBV27 and TRBJ2-5; 8 positions agree with TRBD1. The CDR3 totals 15 residues. Unmatched junction bases numbered 7, after V lost 2 bases and J lost 5 bases. Looked up from germline, CDR1 is MNHEY and CDR2 is SMNVEV (reference sequence). Written as DNA, the CDR3 is TGTGCCAGCAGTTTAGGGACAGGAGGAGGGGAGACCCAGTACTTC. It codes for CASSLGTGGGETQYF.

In its sample, this clonotype was seen many times. The chain has TRBV4-3 and TRBJ2-3; 16 nucleotides line up with TRBD2. Germline trimming cut 4 bases from V and 5 bases from J; bases unmatched to any gene: 6. The germline V gene has CDR1 LGHNA and CDR2 YSLEER. CDR3 length: 17 residues. CDR3 in DNA: TGCGCCAGCAGCCCGGGACTAGCGGGGGGGCCCGGAGATACGCAGTATTTT. This gives the protein CASSPGLAGGPGDTQYF.

This clonotype came up a few times. The chain recombines TRBV12-3 or TRBV12-4 with TRBJ2-4; D is uncertain. The CDR3 is 15 residues long. Trimming shortened V by 5 bases and J by 0 bases, and 11 bases separated the two germline ends. The CDR3 loop reads CASSTGLQAKNIQYF. For the CDR3, the DNA is TGTGCCAGCAGTACGGGCCTACAAGCCAAAAACATTCAGTACTTC.